This TCR beta chain appears in the sequencing data of a study of neurological immune-mediated disorders. This clonotype was seen repeatedly, ten times or more. V lost 6 bases to trimming and J lost 2 bases; unmatched junction nucleotides: 8. This CDR3 comprises 15 residues. Germline CDR1 and CDR2: LGHDT and YNNKEL (reference sequence). TCRdb analysed the 5' RACE reads with MiXCR anew, one entry per CDR3 protein. The sample shows 30,000 to 45,000 distinct CDR3 sequences, 4.8% of them seen only once. Sequencing was performed on CD4+ T cells from blood. The chain joins TRBV3-1 to TRBJ2-3; the match to TRBD1 covers 7 bases. The TCR originated in a man younger than 30 in good health. The CDR3 bases are TGTGCCAGCAGACAATTTGGGACAGTCACAGATACGCAGTATTTT. It specifies CASRQFGTVTDTQYF.